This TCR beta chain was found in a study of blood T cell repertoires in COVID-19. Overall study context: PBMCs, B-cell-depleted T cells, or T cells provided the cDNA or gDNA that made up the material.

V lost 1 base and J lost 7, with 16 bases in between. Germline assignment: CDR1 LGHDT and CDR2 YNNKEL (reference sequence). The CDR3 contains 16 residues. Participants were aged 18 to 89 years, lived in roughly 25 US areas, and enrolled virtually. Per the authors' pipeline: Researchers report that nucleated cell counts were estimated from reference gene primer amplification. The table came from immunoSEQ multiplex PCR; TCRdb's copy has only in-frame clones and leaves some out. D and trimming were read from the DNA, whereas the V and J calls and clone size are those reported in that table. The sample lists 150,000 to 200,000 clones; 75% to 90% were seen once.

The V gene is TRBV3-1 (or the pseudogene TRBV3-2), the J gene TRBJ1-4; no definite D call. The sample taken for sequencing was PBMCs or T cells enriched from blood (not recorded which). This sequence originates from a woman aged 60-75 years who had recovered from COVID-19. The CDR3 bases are TGTGCCAGCAGCCAAGTCCAAGGGAGGCTAATTGAAAAACTGTTTTTT. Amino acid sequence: CASSQVQGRLIEKLFF.